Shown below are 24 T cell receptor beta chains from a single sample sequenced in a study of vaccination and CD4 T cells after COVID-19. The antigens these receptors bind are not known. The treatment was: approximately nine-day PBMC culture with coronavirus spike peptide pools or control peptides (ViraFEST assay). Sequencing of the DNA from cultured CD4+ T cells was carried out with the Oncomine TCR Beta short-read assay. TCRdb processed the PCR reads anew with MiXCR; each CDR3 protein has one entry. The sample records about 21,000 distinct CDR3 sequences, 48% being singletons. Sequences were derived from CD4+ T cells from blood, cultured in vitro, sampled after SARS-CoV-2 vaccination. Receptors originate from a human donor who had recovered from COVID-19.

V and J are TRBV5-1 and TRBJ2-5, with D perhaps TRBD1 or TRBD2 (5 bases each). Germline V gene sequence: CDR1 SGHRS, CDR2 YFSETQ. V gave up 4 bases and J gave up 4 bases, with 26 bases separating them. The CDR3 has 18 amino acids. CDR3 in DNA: TGCGCCAGCAGCCCCACGGGTTTAGAGGGGATTTTACTAGAGACCCAGTACTTC. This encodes CASSPTGLEGILLETQYF.

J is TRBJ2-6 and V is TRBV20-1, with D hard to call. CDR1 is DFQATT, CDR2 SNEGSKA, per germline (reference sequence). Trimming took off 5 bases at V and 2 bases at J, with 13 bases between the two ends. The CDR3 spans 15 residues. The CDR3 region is CSAPDRRAGANVLTF. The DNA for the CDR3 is TGCAGTGCTCCAGACCGTAGGGCTGGGGCCAACGTCCTGACTTTC.

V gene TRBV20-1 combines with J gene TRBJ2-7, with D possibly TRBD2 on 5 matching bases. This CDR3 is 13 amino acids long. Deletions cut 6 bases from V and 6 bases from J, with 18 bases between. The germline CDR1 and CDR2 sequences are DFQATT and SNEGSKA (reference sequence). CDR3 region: CSARTPGVAEQYF. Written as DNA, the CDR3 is TGCAGTGCCCGCACCCCCGGGGTCGCCGAGCAGTACTTC.

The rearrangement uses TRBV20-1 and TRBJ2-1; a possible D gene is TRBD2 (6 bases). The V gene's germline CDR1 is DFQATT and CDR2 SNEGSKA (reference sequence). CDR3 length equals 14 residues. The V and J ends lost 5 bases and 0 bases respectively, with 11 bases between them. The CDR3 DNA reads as TGCAGTGCTGTATCGGGGGACTCCTACAATGAGCAGTTCTTC. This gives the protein CSAVSGDSYNEQFF.

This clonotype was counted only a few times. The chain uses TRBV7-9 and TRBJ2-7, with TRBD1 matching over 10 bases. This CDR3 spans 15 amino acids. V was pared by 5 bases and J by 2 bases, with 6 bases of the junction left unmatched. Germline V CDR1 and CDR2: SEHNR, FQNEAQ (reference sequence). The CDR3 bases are TGTGCCAGCAGCGCAACCGGGACAGGGGCCTACGAGCAGTACTTC. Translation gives CASSATGTGAYEQYF.

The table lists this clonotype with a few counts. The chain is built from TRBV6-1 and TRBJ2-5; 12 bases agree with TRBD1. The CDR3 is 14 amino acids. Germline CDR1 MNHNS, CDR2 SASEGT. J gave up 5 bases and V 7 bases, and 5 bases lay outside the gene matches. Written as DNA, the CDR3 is TGTGCCAGCAAGAAGGGACAGGGGGCGGAGACCCAGTACTTC. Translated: CASKKGQGAETQYF.

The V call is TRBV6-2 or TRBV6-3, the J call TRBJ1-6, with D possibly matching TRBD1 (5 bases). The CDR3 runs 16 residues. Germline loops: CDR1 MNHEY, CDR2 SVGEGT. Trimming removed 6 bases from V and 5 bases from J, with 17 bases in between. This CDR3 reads CASRRGTGGNNSPLHF. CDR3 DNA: TGTGCCAGCAGACGAGGGACCGGCGGGAATAATTCACCCCTCCACTTT.

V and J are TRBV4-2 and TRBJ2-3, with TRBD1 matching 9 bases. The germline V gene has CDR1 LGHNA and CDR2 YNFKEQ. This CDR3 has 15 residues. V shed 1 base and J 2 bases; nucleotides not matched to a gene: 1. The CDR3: CASSQGQGVTDTQYF. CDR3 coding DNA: TGTGCCAGCAGCCAAGGACAGGGGGTCACAGATACGCAGTATTTT.

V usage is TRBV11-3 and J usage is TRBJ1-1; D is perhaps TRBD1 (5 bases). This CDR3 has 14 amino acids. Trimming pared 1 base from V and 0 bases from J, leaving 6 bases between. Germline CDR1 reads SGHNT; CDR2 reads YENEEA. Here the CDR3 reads CASSLGGVNTEAFF. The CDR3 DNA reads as TGTGCCAGCAGCTTAGGGGGGGTGAACACTGAAGCTTTCTTT.

CDR3 sequence (DNA): TGTGCCAGCAGTTTGCATGCTGGCTATACGCAGTATTTT. Translated: CASSLHAGYTQYF. The chain employs TRBV27 and TRBJ2-3; no definite D call. Germline assignment: CDR1 MNHEY and CDR2 SMNVEV (reference sequence). The CDR3 loop spans 13 amino acids. The V and J ends lost 3 bases and 7 bases respectively, with 11 bases between them.

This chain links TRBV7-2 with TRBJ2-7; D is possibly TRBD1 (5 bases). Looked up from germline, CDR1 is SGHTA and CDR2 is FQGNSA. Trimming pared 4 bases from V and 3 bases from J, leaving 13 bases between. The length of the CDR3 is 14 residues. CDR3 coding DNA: TGTGCCAGCAGCTGGGGCAGGGTAAACTACGAGCAGTACTTC. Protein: CASSWGRVNYEQYF.

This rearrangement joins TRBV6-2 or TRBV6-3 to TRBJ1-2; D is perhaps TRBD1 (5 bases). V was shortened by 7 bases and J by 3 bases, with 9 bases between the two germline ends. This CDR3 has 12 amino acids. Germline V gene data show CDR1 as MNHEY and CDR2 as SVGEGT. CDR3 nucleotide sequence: TGTGCCAGCACCGAGACAGACTATGGCTACACCTTC. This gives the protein CASTETDYGYTF.

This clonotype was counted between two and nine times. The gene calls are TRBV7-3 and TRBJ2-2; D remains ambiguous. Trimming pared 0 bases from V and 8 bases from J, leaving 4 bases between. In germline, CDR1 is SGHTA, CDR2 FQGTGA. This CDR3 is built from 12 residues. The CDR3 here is CASSLTPGELFF. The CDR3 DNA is TGTGCCAGCAGCTTAACTCCGGGGGAGCTGTTTTTT.

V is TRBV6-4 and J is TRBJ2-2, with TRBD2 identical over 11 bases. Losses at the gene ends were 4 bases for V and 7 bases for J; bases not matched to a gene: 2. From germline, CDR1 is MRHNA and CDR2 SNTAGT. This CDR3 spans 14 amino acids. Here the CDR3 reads CASSALAGVGELFF. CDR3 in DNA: TGTGCCAGCAGTGCACTAGCGGGAGTCGGGGAGCTGTTTTTT.

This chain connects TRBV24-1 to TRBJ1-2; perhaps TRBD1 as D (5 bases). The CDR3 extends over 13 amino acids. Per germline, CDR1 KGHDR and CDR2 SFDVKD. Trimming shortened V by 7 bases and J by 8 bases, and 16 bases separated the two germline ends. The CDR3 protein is CATSLGRESGYTF. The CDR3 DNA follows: TGTGCCACCAGCCTCGGCAGGGAGAGCGGCTACACCTTC.

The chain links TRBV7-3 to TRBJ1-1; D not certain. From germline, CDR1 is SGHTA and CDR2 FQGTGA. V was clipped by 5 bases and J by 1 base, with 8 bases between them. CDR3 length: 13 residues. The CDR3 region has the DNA TGTGCCAGCAGCCCCAACGCGAACACTGAAGCTTTCTTT. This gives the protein CASSPNANTEAFF.

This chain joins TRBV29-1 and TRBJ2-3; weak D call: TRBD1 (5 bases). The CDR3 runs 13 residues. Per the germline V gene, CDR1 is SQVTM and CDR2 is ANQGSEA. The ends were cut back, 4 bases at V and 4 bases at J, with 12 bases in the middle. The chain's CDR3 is CSVGQGRADTQYF. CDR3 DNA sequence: TGCAGCGTTGGGCAGGGTAGGGCAGATACGCAGTATTTT.

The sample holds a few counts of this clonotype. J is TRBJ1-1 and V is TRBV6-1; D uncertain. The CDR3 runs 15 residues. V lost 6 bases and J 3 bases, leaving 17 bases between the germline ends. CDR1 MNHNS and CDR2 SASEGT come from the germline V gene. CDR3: CASRPDLRIYTEAFF. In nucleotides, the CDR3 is TGTGCCAGCAGGCCGGACTTGAGGATTTACACTGAAGCTTTCTTT.

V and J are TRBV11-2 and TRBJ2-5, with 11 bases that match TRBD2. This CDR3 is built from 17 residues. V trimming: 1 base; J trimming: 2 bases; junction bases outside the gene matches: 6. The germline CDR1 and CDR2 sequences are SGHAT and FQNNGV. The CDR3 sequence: CASSLGSGTSGQETQYF. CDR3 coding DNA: TGTGCCAGCAGCTTAGGGTCCGGGACTAGCGGACAAGAGACCCAGTACTTC.

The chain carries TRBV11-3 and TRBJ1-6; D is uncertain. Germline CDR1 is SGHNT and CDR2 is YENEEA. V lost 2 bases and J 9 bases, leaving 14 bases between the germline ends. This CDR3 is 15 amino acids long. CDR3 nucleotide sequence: TGTGCCAGCAGCTTAAGAACAGCCTGGGGTTCACCCCTCCACTTT. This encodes CASSLRTAWGSPLHF.

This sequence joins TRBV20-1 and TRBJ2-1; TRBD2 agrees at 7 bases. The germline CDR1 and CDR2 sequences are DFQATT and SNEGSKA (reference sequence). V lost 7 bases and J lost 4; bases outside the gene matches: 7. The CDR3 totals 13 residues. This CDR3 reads CSELASGYNEQFF. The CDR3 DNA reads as TGCAGTGAGTTAGCTAGCGGTTACAATGAGCAGTTCTTC.

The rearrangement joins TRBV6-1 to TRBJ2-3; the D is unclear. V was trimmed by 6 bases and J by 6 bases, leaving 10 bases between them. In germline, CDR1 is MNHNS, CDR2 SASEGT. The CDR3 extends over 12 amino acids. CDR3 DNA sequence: TGTGCCAGCAGGAGATTAGGGGATACGCAGTATTTT. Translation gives CASRRLGDTQYF.

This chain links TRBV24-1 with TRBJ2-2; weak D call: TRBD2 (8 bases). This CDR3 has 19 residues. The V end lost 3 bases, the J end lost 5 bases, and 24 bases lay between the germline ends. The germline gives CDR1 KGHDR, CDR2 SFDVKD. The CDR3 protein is CATSDTSGGDSGWTGELFF. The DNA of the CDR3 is TGTGCCACCAGTGATACATCCGGGGGGGACAGTGGATGGACCGGGGAGCTGTTTTTT.

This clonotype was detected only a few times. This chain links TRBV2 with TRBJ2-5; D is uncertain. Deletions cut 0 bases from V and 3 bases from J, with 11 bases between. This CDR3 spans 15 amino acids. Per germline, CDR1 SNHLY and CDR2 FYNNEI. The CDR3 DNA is TGTGCCAGCAGTGAAGCGCGTGGAGAAAAAGAGACCCAGTACTTC. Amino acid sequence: CASSEARGEKETQYF.